This T cell receptor beta chain comes out of a study of blood T cells in healthy people across ages. Then a second PCR, running roughly 6 to 12 cycles, was carried out with a sample-barcoded 5' primer and a J-beta primer mix. TCRdb recomputed calls from the 5' RACE reads with MiXCR, one row per CDR3 protein. The sample shows around 790,000 distinct CDR3 sequences, around 43% of them seen only once. The CDR3 sequence is 15 residues long. CDR1 LNHNV and CDR2 YYDKDF come from the germline V gene (reference sequence). Trimming at V came to 0 bases and at J to 5 bases, leaving 5 bases not matched to a gene. Worth noting for this clonotype: What it recognizes is unknown. Possible read error: a much larger clone is one base away.

Aged roughly 6 to 100, donors were systemically healthy Caucasians from Russia. General observations from the study: What prevented conclusive comparison of naive and antigen-experienced cells was that PBMCs were unsorted. Long-lived and aged donors differed, with more naive CD4+ cells and higher diversity in the long-lived.

The sample taken for sequencing was blood. This TCR was recovered from a man aged 55-75 years in good health. The J gene is TRBJ2-7, the V gene TRBV15; 9 bases map to TRBD2. This CDR3 reads CATSRDAGGGDEQYF. The CDR3 DNA sequence: TGTGCCACCAGCAGAGATGCCGGCGGGGGGGACGAGCAGTACTTC.